Shown below are 27 T cell receptor beta chains from a single sample sequenced in a study of blood T cell repertoires in COVID-19. TCRdb's copy holds only in-frame clones and misses some; the assay was immunoSEQ multiplex PCR. The repertoire holds over 9,500 clones, with about 80% as singletons. Sequencing was performed on peripheral blood. The receptor set was obtained from a human donor in a cohort sampled during active COVID-19.

CDR3 region: CASSRDSMRHTF. The CDR3 coding sequence is TGTGCCAGCAGCCGGGACAGCATGAGGCACACCTTC. The V gene is TRBV7-9, the J gene TRBJ1-2, with TRBD1 matching over 7 bases. The germline CDR1 and CDR2 sequences are SEHNR and FQNEAQ (reference sequence). The CDR3 runs 12 residues. The V segment lost 5 bases and the J segment 12 bases; nucleotides outside the gene matches: 9.

The chain couples TRBV12-3 or TRBV12-4 to TRBJ1-2, with D possibly being TRBD1 (6 bases). V dropped 5 bases and J dropped 8 bases, with 15 bases sitting between them. This CDR3 spans 13 amino acids. The CDR3 region is CASSPGEGGGYTF. In DNA form, the CDR3 reads TGTGCCAGCAGTCCAGGGGAGGGAGGGGGCTACACCTTC.

The CDR3 nucleotides read TGTGCCAGCAGTGAGGGTGTGGCGGGGTTCACAGATACGCAGTATTTT. It specifies CASSEGVAGFTDTQYF. This chain connects TRBV2 to TRBJ2-3, with a tentative D call TRBD2 (6 bases). Germline V lookup: CDR1 SNHLY, CDR2 FYNNEI. V was pared by 3 bases and J by 2 bases, with 15 bases between. The CDR3 loop spans 16 amino acids.

V is TRBV7-7 and J is TRBJ2-2; D might be TRBD1 (6 bases). V dropped 1 base and J dropped 7 bases, with 13 bases sitting between them. This CDR3 comprises 15 residues. CDR1 is SSHAT, CDR2 FNYEAQ, per germline (reference sequence). The CDR3 here is CASSLGGGTGGELFF. The CDR3 DNA reads TGTGCCAGCAGCTTAGGAGGGGGAACGGGCGGGGAGCTGTTTTTT. Combining the CDR3 with reference TRBV7-7 and TRBJ2-2 gives the whole variable domain GAGVSQSPRYKVTKRGQDVTLRCDPISSHATLYWYQQALGQGPEFLTYFNYEAQPDKSGLPSDRFSAERPEGSISTLTIQRTEQRDSAMYRCASSLGGGTGGELFFGEGSRLTVL.

This sequence joins TRBV19 and TRBJ2-2, with a possible D match to TRBD2 (6 bases). Trimming took off 6 bases at V and 2 bases at J, with 19 bases between the two ends. The CDR3 extends over 17 amino acids. Per germline, CDR1 LNHDA and CDR2 SQIVND (reference sequence). CDR3 coding DNA: TGTGCCAGTAGGCTCTTTGCGGGAAGCCCCAACACCGGGGAGCTGTTTTTT. This codes for CASRLFAGSPNTGELFF.

The chain combines TRBV4-3 with TRBJ2-3, with D possibly TRBD1 on 5 matching bases. CDR1 and CDR2 (germline): LGHNA, YSLEER. CDR3 size: 19 residues. V was clipped by 0 bases and J by 1 base, with 20 bases between them. CDR3 in amino acids: CASSQDYRGSSLRTDTQYF. The CDR3 coding sequence is TGCGCCAGCAGCCAAGATTATAGGGGTAGTTCTTTGCGCACAGATACGCAGTATTTT.

The V gene is TRBV4-1, the J gene TRBJ1-2, with TRBD1 matching 7 bases. V was clipped by 2 bases and J by 3 bases; unmatched bases: 15. The V gene's germline CDR1 is MGHRA and CDR2 YSYEKL. The CDR3 is 18 residues long. The CDR3 DNA reads TGCGCCAGCAGCCAACTTACAGGGGAGGTGGCTTTTGACTATGGCTACACCTTC. As protein: CASSQLTGEVAFDYGYTF.

This chain joins TRBV28 and TRBJ1-6; D is unresolved. V lost 6 bases, J lost 2 bases, and 11 bases lay in between. Germline V gene data show CDR1 as MDHEN and CDR2 as SYDVKM. This CDR3 is 15 amino acids long. DNA of the CDR3: TGTGCCAGCAGGCCTAGAGGCACCTATAATTCACCCCTCCACTTT. Its protein is CASRPRGTYNSPLHF.

This clone was observed a handful of times. This chain connects TRBV30 to TRBJ1-1, with a tentative D call TRBD1 (6 bases). Germline V gene data show CDR1 as GTSNPN and CDR2 as SVGIG (reference sequence). The CDR3 length is 13 residues. V lost 2 bases to trimming and J lost 6 bases, with 13 bases between them. CDR3 in amino acids: CAWSTLGGSEAFF. CDR3 DNA sequence: TGTGCCTGGAGTACACTAGGGGGATCTGAAGCTTTCTTT.

The rearrangement uses TRBV18 and TRBJ2-5, with a weak D call TRBD1 (8 bases). The germline V gene encodes CDR1 KGHSH and CDR2 LQKENI. Trimming took off 3 bases at V and 5 bases at J, with 16 bases between the two ends. The CDR3 has 15 residues. CDR3 amino acids: CASSPEDREGETQYF. CDR3 in DNA: TGTGCCAGCTCACCCGAGGACAGGGAGGGGGAGACCCAGTACTTC.

This clone was seen only a few times. The V call is TRBV4-2, the J call TRBJ2-7; D call uncertain. The V end was cut by 4 bases, the J end by 3 bases, with 10 bases between. The CDR3 totals 13 residues. Germline assignment: CDR1 LGHNA and CDR2 YNFKEQ. The CDR3 spells CASSLERHYEQYF. CDR3 bases: TGTGCCAGCAGCCTTGAGCGCCACTACGAGCAGTACTTC.

The chain recombines TRBV5-8 with TRBJ2-3, with a weak D call TRBD1 (6 bases). Germline assignment: CDR1 SGHTS and CDR2 YDEGEE. Trimming pared 4 bases from V and 0 bases from J, leaving 15 bases between. The CDR3 sequence is 16 residues long. The CDR3 DNA is TGTGCCAGCAGCCTTGGGACACTAGGAAGCACAGATACGCAGTATTTT. Translated: CASSLGTLGSTDTQYF.

CDR3 protein: CASSQDFASADTQYF. The CDR3 DNA follows: TGCGCCAGCAGCCAAGATTTTGCGTCGGCAGATACGCAGTATTTT. The chain joins TRBV4-1 to TRBJ2-3; the D is unclear. CDR1 and CDR2 from the germline V gene are MGHRA and YSYEKL. V lost 0 bases and J 4 bases, leaving 11 bases between the germline ends. CDR3 length equals 15 residues.

The CDR3 spells CASSVRSGNQPQHF. CDR3 bases: TGTGCCAGCAGCGTACGGTCGGGCAATCAGCCCCAGCATTTT. This chain uses TRBV2 with TRBJ1-5; D is uncertain. The CDR3 covers 14 residues. V was pared by 6 bases and J by 2 bases, with 11 bases between. The germline V gene has CDR1 SNHLY and CDR2 FYNNEI.

This chain joins TRBV19 and TRBJ2-5; TRBD2 is a possible D gene (6 bases). With 1 base removed from V and 5 bases from J, the gap between germline ends came to 11 bases. The CDR3 contains 14 residues. Looked up from germline, CDR1 is LNHDA and CDR2 is SQIVND (reference sequence). CDR3 DNA sequence: TGTGCCAGTAGTATAGGACGTGGAGGGGAGACCCAGTACTTC. Encoded protein: CASSIGRGGETQYF.

The genes are TRBV7-8 and TRBJ1-5, with 7 nucleotides matching TRBD1. This CDR3 comprises 13 residues. Looked up from germline, CDR1 is SGHVS and CDR2 is FQNEAQ. The V gene end was trimmed by 5 bases and the J gene end by 4 bases; junction bases not matched to a gene: 2. The CDR3 loop is CASSGTENQPQHF. The CDR3 DNA follows: TGTGCCAGCAGCGGGACAGAGAATCAGCCCCAGCATTTT.

This chain joins TRBV12-3 or TRBV12-4 and TRBJ2-7, with D maybe TRBD1 (5 bases). The V end lost 3 bases, the J end lost 9 bases, and 12 bases lay between the germline ends. The CDR3 length is 12 residues. The DNA of the CDR3 is TGTGCCAGCAGTTTGCCAGGGTCTGGGCAGTACTTC. This encodes CASSLPGSGQYF.

V is TRBV28 and J is TRBJ1-5; the match to TRBD1 covers 9 bases. The CDR3 loop spans 13 amino acids. V lost 8 bases and J lost 1; bases outside the gene matches: 0. CDR1 and CDR2 (germline): MDHEN, SYDVKM. The CDR3 protein is CASGQGSNQPQHF. DNA of the CDR3: TGTGCCAGCGGACAGGGGAGCAATCAGCCCCAGCATTTT.

This clone was observed once. The chain links TRBV6-5 to TRBJ1-1, with D unclear. The CDR3 consists of 14 residues. The ends were cut back, 6 bases at V and 1 base at J, with 12 bases in the middle. Per the germline V gene, CDR1 is MNHEY and CDR2 is SVGAGI. CDR3 loop: CASSPGNENTEAFF. For the CDR3, the DNA is TGTGCCAGCAGCCCCGGGAATGAGAACACTGAAGCTTTCTTT.

As DNA, the CDR3 is TGCGCCAGCAGAGTGACAGGGGAAGTAGCCGGGGAGCTGTTTTTT. Protein product: CASRVTGEVAGELFF. The chain is built from TRBV5-1 and TRBJ2-2, with 8 bases aligning to TRBD1. V trimming: 5 bases; J trimming: 6 bases; junction bases outside the gene matches: 9. The CDR3 is 15 residues long. Germline-derived CDR1 and CDR2 are SGHRS and YFSETQ. The variable domain in full, with the rest retrieved from reference TRBV5-1 and TRBJ2-2, is KAGVTQTPRYLIKTRGQQVTLSCSPISGHRSVSWYQQTPGQGLQFLFEYFSETQRNKGNFPGRFSGRQFSNSRSEMNVSTLELGDSALYLCASRVTGEVAGELFFGEGSRLTVL.

This clone was found a few times. This chain links TRBV9 with TRBJ1-1; maybe TRBD1 (6 bases). The V end lost 4 bases, the J end lost 0 bases, and 13 bases lay between the germline ends. The CDR3 is made up of 15 amino acids. CDR1 and CDR2 from the germline V gene are SGDLS and YYNGEE. The CDR3 DNA sequence: TGTGCCAGCAGCCCCAGGGGAGGGGTGAACACTGAAGCTTTCTTT. Protein: CASSPRGGVNTEAFF.

This clone was detected only once. V usage is TRBV30 and J usage is TRBJ1-1; weak D call: TRBD1 (6 bases). Germline loops: CDR1 GTSNPN, CDR2 SVGIG (reference sequence). This CDR3 is 13 amino acids long. Trimming cost V 3 bases and J 5 bases, with 13 bases left between them. The CDR3: CAWRVGARTEAFF. The CDR3 nucleotides are TGTGCCTGGAGAGTGGGGGCGCGGACTGAAGCTTTCTTT.

This chain uses TRBV5-6 with TRBJ1-6; D possibly corresponds to TRBD1 (5 bases). The germline gives CDR1 SGHDT, CDR2 YYEEEE. The length of the CDR3 is 16 residues. The V end lost 1 base, the J end lost 5 bases, and 13 bases lay between the germline ends. The CDR3 sequence: CASSLWQGPNNSPLHF. CDR3 in DNA: TGTGCCAGCAGCTTGTGGCAGGGCCCAAATAATTCACCCCTCCACTTT.

The J gene is TRBJ2-7, the V gene TRBV6-2 or TRBV6-3; D is ambiguous. The germline CDR1 and CDR2 sequences are MNHEY and SVGEGT. There are 12 residues in the CDR3. V dropped 6 bases and J dropped 4 bases, with 10 bases sitting between them. Here the CDR3 DNA reads TGTGCCAGCAGCATCCAAAATTACGAGCAGTACTTC. It translates to CASSIQNYEQYF.

This clone is a singleton in its sample. This chain connects TRBV19 to TRBJ1-3, with D possibly matching TRBD1 (6 bases). The germline gives CDR1 LNHDA, CDR2 SQIVND (reference sequence). V gave up 5 bases and J gave up 1 base, with 21 bases separating them. CDR3 size: 18 residues. CDR3 in DNA: TGTGCCAGTAGTTCCCTGGACAGAGTACACTCTTCTGGAAACACCATATATTTT. It translates to CASSSLDRVHSSGNTIYF.

The gene calls are TRBV19 and TRBJ1-2; D perhaps matches TRBD1 (5 bases). Trimming cost V 7 bases and J 4 bases, with 25 bases left between them. This CDR3 has 17 amino acids. Germline V gene lookup returns CDR1 LNHDA and CDR2 SQIVND (reference sequence). The CDR3: CASKLSGGATDLYGYTF. In DNA form, the CDR3 reads TGTGCCAGTAAGCTTAGTGGTGGGGCGACGGATCTCTATGGCTACACCTTC.

The chain recombines TRBV2 with TRBJ1-6; D perhaps matches TRBD1 (5 bases). The CDR3 is made up of 16 amino acids. V dropped 6 bases and J dropped 4 bases, with 16 bases sitting between them. Germline lookup yields CDR1 SNHLY and CDR2 FYNNEI. The CDR3 spells CASRGTGGSYNSPLHF. The CDR3 nucleotides read TGTGCCAGCAGGGGGACCGGGGGAAGTTATAATTCACCCCTCCACTTT.